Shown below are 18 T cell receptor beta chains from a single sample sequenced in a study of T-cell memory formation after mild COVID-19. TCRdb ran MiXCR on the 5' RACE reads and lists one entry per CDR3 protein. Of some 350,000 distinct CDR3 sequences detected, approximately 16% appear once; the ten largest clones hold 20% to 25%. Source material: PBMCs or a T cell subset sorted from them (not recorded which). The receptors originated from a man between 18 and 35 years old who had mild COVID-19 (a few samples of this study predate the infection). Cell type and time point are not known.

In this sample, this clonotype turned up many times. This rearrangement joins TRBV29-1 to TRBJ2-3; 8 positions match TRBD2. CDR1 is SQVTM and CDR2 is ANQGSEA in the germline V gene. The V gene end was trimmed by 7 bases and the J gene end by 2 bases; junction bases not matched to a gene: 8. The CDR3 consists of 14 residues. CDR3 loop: CSARAGAFTDTQYF. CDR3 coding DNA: TGCAGCGCACGAGCGGGGGCCTTCACAGATACGCAGTATTTT.

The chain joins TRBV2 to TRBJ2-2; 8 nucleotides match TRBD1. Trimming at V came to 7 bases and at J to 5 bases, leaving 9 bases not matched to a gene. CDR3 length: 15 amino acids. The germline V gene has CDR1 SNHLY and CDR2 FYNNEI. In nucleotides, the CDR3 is TGTGCCAGCAAGGTTGCGGGACAGGTAACCGGGGAGCTGTTTTTT. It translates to CASKVAGQVTGELFF.

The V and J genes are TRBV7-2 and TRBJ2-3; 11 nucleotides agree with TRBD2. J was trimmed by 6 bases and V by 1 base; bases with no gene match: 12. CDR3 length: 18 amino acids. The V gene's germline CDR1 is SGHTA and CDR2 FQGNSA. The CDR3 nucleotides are TGTGCCAGCAGCTTAGTGGGTAGCGGGGGGGCCTTTTCGGATACGCAGTATTTT. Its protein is CASSLVGSGGAFSDTQYF.

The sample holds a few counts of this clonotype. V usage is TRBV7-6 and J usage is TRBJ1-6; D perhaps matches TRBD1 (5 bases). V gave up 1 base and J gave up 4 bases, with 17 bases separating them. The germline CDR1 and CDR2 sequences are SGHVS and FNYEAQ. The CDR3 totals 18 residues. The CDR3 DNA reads TGTGCCAGCAGCTTAGAGGCGCCGGGACGGGGGTATAATTCACCCCTCCACTTT. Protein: CASSLEAPGRGYNSPLHF.

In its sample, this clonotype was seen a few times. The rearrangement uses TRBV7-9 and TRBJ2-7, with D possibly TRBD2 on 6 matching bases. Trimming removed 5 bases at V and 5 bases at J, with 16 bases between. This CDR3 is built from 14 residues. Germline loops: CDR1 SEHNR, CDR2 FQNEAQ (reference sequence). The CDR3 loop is CASSSPGRLDEQYF. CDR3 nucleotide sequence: TGTGCCAGCAGCAGCCCGGGGAGGTTGGACGAGCAGTACTTC.

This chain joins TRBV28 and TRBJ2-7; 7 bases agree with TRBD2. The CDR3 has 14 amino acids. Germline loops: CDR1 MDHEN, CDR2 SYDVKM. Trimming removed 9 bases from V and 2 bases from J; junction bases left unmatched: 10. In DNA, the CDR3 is TGTGCCAGTGCGGGGGTAGGAAGGCCCTACGAGCAGTACGTC. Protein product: CASAGVGRPYEQYV.

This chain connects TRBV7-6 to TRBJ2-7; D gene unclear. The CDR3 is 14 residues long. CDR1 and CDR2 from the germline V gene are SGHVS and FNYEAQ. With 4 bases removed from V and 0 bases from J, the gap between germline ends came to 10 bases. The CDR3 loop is CASSSTADSYEQYF. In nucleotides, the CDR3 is TGTGCCAGCAGCTCCACCGCGGACTCCTACGAGCAGTACTTC.

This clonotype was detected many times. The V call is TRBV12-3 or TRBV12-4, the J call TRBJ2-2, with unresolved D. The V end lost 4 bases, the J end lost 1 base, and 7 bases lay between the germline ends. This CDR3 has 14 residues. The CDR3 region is CASSSSRNTGELFF. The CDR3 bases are TGTGCCAGCAGTTCGTCCAGGAACACCGGGGAGCTGTTTTTT.

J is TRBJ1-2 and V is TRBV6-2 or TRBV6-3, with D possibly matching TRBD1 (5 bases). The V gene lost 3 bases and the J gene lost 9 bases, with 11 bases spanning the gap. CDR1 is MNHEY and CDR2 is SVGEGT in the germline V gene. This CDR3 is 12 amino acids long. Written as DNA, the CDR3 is TGTGCCAGCAGTTATGTGAGGGGAAGCTACACCTTC. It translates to CASSYVRGSYTF.

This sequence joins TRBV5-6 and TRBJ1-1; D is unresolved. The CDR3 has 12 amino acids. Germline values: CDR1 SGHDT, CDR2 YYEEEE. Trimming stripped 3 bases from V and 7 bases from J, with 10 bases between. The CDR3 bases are TGTGCCAGCAGCTGGGAGGGCGGTGAAGCTTTCTTT. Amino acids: CASSWEGGEAFF.

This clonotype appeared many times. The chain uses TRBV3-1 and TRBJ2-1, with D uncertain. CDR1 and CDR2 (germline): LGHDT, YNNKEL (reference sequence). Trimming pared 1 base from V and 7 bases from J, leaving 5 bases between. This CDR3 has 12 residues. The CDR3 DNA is TGTGCCAGCAGCCAAGGGCTGAATGAGCAGTTCTTC. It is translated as CASSQGLNEQFF.

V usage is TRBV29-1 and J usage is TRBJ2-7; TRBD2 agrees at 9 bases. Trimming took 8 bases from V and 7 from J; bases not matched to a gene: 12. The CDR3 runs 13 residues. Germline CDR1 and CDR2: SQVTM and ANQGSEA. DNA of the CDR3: TGCAGCCACTCAGGAGCGGGAGGTAGTGAGCAGTACTTC. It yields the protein CSHSGAGGSEQYF.

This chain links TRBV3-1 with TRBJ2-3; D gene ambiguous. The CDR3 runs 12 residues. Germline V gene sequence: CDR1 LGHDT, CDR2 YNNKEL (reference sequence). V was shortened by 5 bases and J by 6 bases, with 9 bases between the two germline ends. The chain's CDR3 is CASSALSDTQYF. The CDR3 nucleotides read TGTGCCAGCAGCGCACTTTCGGATACGCAGTATTTT.

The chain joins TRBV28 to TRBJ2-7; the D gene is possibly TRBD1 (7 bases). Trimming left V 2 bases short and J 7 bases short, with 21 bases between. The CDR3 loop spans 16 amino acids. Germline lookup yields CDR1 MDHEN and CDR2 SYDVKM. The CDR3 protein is CASSLGRTGDSREQYV. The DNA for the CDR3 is TGTGCCAGCAGTTTAGGGAGGACAGGCGATTCTCGAGAGCAGTACGTC.

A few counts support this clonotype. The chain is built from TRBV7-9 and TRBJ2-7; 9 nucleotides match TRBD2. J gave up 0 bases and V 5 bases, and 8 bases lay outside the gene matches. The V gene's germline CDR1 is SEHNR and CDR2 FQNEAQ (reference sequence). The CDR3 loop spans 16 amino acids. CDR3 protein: CASSPNSGGLSYEQYF. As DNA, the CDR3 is TGTGCCAGCAGCCCCAATAGCGGGGGCCTCTCCTACGAGCAGTACTTC. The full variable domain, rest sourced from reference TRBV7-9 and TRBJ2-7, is DTGVSQNPRHKITKRGQNVTFRCDPISEHNRLYWYRQTLGQGPEFLTYFQNEAQLEKSRLLSDRFSAERPKGSFSTLEIQRTEQGDSAMYLCASSPNSGGLSYEQYFGPGTRLTVT.

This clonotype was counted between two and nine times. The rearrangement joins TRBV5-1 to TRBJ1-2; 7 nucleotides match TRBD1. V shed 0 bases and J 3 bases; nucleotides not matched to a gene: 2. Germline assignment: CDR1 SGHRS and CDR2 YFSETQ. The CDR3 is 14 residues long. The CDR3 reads CASSLGGQDYGYTF. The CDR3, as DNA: TGCGCCAGCAGCTTGGGTGGACAGGACTATGGCTACACCTTC.

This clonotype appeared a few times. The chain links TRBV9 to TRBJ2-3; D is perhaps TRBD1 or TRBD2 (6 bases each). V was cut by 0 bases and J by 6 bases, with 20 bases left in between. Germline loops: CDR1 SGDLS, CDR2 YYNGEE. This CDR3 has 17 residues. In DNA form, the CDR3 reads TGTGCCAGCAGCGTAGTAGGAGGCCACGGGGGCGGTGATACGCAGTATTTT. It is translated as CASSVVGGHGGGDTQYF. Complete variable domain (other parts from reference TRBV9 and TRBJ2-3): DSGVTQTPKHLITATGQRVTLRCSPRSGDLSVYWYQQSLDQGLQFLIQYYNGEERAKGNILERFSAQQFPDLHSELNLSSLELGDSALYFCASSVVGGHGGGDTQYFGPGTRLTVL.

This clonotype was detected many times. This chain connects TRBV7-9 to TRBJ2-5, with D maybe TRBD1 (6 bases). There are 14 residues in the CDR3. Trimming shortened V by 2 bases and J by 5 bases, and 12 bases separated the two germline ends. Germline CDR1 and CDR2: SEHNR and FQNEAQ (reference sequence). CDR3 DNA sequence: TGTGCCAGCAGCTTATCGCCCAGGGGTGAGACCCAGTACTTC. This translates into CASSLSPRGETQYF. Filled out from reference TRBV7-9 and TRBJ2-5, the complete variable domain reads DTGVSQNPRHKITKRGQNVTFRCDPISEHNRLYWYRQTLGQGPEFLTYFQNEAQLEKSRLLSDRFSAERPKGSFSTLEIQRTEQGDSAMYLCASSLSPRGETQYFGPGTRLLVL.